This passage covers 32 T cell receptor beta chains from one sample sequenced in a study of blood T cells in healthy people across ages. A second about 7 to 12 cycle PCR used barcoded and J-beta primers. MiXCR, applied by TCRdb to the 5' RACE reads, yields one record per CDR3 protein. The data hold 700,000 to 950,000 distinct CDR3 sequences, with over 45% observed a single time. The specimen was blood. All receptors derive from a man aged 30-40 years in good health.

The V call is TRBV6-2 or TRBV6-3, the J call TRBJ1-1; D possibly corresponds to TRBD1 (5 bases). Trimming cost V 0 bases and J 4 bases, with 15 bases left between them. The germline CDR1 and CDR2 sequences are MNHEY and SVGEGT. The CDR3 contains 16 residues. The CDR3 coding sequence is TGTGCCAGCAGTTACTCGGCGCAGTTCGGGGGCACTGAAGCTTTCTTT. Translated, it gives CASSYSAQFGGTEAFF.

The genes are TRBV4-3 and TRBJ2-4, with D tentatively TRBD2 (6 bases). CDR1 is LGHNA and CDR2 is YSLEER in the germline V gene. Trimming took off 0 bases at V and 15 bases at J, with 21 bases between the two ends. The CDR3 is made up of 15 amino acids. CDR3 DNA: TGCGCCAGCAGCCAAGATGAGGGTGCGGACTACGAGCGGTACTTC. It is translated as CASSQDEGADYERYF.

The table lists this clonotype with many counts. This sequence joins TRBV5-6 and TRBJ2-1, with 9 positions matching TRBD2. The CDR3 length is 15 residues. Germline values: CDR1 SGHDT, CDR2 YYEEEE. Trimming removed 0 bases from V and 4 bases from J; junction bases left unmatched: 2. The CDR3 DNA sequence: TGTGCCAGCAGCTTGGAAGCGGGAGGTTACAATGAGCAGTTCTTC. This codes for CASSLEAGGYNEQFF.

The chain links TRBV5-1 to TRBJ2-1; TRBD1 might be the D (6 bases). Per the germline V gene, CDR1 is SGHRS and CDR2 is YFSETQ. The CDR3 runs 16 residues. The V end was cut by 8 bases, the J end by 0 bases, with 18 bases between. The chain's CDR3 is CASTRGHLSSYNEQFF. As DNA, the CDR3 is TGCGCCAGTACACGGGGACACCTGAGCTCCTACAATGAGCAGTTCTTC.

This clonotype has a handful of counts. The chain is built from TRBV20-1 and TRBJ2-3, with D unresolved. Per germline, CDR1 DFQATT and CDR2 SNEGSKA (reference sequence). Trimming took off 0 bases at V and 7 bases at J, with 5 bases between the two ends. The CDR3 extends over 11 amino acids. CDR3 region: CSARDYYTQYF. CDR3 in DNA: TGCAGTGCTAGAGACTATTATACGCAGTATTTT.

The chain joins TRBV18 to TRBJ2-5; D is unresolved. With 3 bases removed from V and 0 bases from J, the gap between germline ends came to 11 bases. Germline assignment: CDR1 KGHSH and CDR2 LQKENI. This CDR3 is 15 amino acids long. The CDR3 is CASSPPNQYQETQYF. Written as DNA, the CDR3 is TGTGCCAGCTCACCCCCTAACCAGTACCAAGAGACCCAGTACTTC. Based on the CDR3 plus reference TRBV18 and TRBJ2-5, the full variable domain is NAGVMQNPRHLVRRRGQEARLRCSPMKGHSHVYWYRQLPEEGLKFMVYLQKENIIDESGMPKERFSAEFPKEGPSILRIQQVVRGDSAAYFCASSPPNQYQETQYFGPGTRLLVL.

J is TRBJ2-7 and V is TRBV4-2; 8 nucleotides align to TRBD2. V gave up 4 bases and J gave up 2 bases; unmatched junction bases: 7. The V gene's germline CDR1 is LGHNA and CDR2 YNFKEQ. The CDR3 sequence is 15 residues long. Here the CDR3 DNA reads TGTGCCAGCAGCCCCGGAGTAGCGGGACCCTACGAGCAGTACTTC. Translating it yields CASSPGVAGPYEQYF.

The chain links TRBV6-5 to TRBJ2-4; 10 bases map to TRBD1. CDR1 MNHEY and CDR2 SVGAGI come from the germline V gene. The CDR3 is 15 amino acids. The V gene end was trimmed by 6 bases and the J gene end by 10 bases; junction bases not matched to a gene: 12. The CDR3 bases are TGTGCCAGCAGACCGACGGGACAGGGGACACCAATTCAGTACTTC. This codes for CASRPTGQGTPIQYF.

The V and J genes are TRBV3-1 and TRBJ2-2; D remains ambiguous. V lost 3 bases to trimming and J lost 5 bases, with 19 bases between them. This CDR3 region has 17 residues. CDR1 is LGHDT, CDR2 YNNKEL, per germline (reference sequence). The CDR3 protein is CASSQAPGSITTGELFF. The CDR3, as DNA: TGTGCCAGCAGCCAGGCCCCCGGGTCGATCACGACCGGGGAGCTGTTTTTT.

The CDR3 DNA reads TGTGCCAGTAGTCCCGGGACAGGGCGAGGAGATACGCAGTATTTT. Translating gives CASSPGTGRGDTQYF. The chain recombines TRBV19 with TRBJ2-3; 9 bases match TRBD1. Germline CDR1 LNHDA, CDR2 SQIVND (reference sequence). V dropped 5 bases and J dropped 5; count of bases not matched to a gene: 8. This CDR3 contains 15 residues.

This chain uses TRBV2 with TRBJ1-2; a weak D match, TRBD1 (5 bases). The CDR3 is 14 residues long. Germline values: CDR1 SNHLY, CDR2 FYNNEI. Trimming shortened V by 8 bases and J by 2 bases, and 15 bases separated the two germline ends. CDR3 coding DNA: TGTGCCAGCTTGGGGGACCATGTAAACTATGGCTACACCTTC. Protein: CASLGDHVNYGYTF.

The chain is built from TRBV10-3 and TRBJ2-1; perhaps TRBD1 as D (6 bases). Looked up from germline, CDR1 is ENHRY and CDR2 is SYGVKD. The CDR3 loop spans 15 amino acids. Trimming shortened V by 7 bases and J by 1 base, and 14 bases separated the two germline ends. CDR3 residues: CAITQQGESYNEQFF. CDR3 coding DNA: TGTGCCATCACCCAACAGGGAGAATCCTACAATGAGCAGTTCTTC.

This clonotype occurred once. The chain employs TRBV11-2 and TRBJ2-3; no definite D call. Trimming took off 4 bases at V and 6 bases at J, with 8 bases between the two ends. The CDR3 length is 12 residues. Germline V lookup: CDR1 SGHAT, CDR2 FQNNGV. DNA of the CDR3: TGTGCCAGCAGCTCCGAGGTGGATACGCAGTATTTT. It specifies CASSSEVDTQYF.

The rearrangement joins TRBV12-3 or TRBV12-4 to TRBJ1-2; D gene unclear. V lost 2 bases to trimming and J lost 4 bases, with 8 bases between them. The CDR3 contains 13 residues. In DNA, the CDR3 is TGTGCCAGCAGTTTATCACTCCCCTATGGCTACACCTTC. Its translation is CASSLSLPYGYTF.

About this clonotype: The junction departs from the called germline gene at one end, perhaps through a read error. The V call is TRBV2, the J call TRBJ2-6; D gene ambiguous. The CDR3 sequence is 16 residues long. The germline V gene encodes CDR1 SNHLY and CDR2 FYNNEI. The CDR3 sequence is CASSELGSSGTNVLTF. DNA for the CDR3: TGTGCCAGCAGTGAATTAGGGTCCTCTGGGACCAACGTCCTGACTTTC.

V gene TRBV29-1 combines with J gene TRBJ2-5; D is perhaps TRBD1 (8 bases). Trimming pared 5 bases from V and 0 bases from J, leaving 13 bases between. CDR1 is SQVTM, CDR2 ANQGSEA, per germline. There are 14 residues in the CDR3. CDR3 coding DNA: TGCAGCGTTACAGGGGGGGACTACCAAGAGACCCAGTACTTC. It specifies CSVTGGDYQETQYF.

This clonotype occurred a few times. Written as DNA, the CDR3 is TGCAGCGTTGAGGGGACAGGTCGATATGGCTACACCTTC. Translating it yields CSVEGTGRYGYTF. The chain has TRBV29-1 and TRBJ1-2; 8 bases align to TRBD1. The germline gives CDR1 SQVTM, CDR2 ANQGSEA. This CDR3 has 13 residues. With V trimmed by 3 bases and J by 5 bases, 5 bases remained unmatched.

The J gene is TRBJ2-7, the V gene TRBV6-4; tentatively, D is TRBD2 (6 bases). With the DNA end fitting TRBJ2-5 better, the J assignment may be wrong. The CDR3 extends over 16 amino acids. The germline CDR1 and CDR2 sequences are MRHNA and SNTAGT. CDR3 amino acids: CASGEVAGTTRETQYF. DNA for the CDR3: TGTGCCAGCGGGGAGGTCGCGGGAACTACTAGGGAGACCCAGTACTTC.

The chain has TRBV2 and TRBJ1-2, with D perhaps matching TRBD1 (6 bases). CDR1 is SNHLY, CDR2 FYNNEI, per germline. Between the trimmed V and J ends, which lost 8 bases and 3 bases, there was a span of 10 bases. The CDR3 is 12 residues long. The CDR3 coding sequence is TGTGCCAGCTTACAGGGCTACTATGGCTACACCTTC. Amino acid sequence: CASLQGYYGYTF.

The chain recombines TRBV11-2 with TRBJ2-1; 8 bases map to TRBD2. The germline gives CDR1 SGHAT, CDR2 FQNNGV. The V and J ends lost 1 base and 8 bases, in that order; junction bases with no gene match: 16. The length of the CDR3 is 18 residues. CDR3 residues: CASSLVGLGSGIRHEQFF. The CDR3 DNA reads TGTGCCAGCAGCTTAGTGGGGTTGGGTAGCGGGATCCGCCATGAGCAGTTCTTC.

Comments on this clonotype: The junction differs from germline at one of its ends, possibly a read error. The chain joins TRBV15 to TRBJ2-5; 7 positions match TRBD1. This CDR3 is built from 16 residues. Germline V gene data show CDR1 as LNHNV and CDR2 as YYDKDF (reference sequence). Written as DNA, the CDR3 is TGTGCCATCAGCAGAGTACGAGGACAGGTCGGAGAGACCCAGTACTTC. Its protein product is CAISRVRGQVGETQYF.

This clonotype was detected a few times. CDR3 coding DNA: TGTGCCACCAGCAGAGATCTGCGGGACGGGCATAACTATGGCTACACCTTC. Translating gives CATSRDLRDGHNYGYTF. This chain links TRBV15 with TRBJ1-2; a weak D match, TRBD1 (5 bases). The CDR3 spans 17 residues. The germline V gene has CDR1 LNHNV and CDR2 YYDKDF (reference sequence). The V end lost 0 bases, the J end lost 1 base, and 15 bases lay between the germline ends.

As DNA, the CDR3 is TGTGCCTGGAGTTCCGGGACAGGGGTCGAAAAACTGTTTTTT. This translates into CAWSSGTGVEKLFF. The chain has TRBV30 and TRBJ1-4, with 10 bases matching TRBD1. The junction had 5 bases not matched to a gene; V was cut back by 2 bases and J by 8 bases. Per germline, CDR1 GTSNPN and CDR2 SVGIG (reference sequence). The CDR3 is made up of 14 amino acids. The full variable domain, its missing parts supplied by reference TRBV30 and TRBJ1-4, is SQTIHQWPATLVQPVGSPLSLECTVEGTSNPNLYWYRQAAGRGLQLLFYSVGIGQISSEVPQNLSASRPQDRQFILSSKKLLLSDSGFYLCAWSSGTGVEKLFFGSGTQLSVL.

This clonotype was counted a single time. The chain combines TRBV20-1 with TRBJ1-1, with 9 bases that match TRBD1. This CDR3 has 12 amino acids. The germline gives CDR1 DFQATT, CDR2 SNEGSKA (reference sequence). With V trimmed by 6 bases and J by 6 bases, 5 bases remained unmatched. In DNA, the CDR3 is TGCAGTGCCCAAACAGGGGGCCCTGAAGCTTTCTTT. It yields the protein CSAQTGGPEAFF.

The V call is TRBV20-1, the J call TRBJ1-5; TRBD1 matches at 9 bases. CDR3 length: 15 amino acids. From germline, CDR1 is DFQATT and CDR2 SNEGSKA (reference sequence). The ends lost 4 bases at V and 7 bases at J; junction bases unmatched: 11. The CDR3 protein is CSAIRTGGFGQPQHF. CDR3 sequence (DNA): TGCAGTGCTATTCGCACAGGGGGCTTCGGACAGCCCCAGCATTTT.

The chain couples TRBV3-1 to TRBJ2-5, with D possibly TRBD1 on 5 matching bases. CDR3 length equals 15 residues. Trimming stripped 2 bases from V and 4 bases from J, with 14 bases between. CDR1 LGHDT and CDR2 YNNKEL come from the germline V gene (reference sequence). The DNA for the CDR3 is TGTGCCAGCAGCCAAAGGACCTTAAGGGGAGAGACCCAGTACTTC. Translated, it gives CASSQRTLRGETQYF.

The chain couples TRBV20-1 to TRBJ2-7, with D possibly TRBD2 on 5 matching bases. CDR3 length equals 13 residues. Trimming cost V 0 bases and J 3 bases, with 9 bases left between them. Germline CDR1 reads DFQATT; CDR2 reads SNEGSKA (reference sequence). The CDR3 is CSAREGLDYEQYF. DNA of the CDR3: TGCAGTGCTAGAGAAGGACTGGACTACGAGCAGTACTTC.

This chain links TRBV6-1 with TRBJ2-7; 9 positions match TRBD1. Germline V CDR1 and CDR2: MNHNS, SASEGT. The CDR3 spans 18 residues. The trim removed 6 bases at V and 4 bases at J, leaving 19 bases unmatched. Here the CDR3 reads CASSLPSGTGFMGYEQYF. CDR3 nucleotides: TGTGCCAGCAGCCTACCATCCGGGACAGGGTTTATGGGGTACGAGCAGTACTTC.

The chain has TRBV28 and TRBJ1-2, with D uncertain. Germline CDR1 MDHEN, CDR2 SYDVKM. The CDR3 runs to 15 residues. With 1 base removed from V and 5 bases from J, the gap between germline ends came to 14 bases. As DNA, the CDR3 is TGTGCCAGCAGTTTATTCGAGGGAAGAGGGTATGGCTACACCTTC. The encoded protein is CASSLFEGRGYGYTF.

The CDR3 DNA sequence: TGCAGCGCCACCGGGACAGCTTCTAATGAGCAGTACTTC. Protein sequence: CSATGTASNEQYF. V gene TRBV29-1 combines with J gene TRBJ2-1; TRBD1 matches at 7 bases. The J call may not be correct, given that the DNA end is closer to TRBJ2-7. This CDR3 region has 13 residues. Looked up from germline, CDR1 is SQVTM and CDR2 is ANQGSEA.

DNA for the CDR3: TGCAGTGCCAAAGTTGGGGGGACCGGAAACACCATATATTTT. Translating gives CSAKVGGTGNTIYF. V usage is TRBV20-1 and J usage is TRBJ1-3, with D possibly matching TRBD1 (5 bases). CDR1 is DFQATT, CDR2 SNEGSKA, per germline (reference sequence). Trimming pared 6 bases from V and 4 bases from J, leaving 16 bases between. The CDR3 loop spans 14 amino acids.

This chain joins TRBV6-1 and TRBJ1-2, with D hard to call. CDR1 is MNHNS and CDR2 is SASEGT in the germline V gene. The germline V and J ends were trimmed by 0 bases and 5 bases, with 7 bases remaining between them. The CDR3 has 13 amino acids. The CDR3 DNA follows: TGTGCCAGCAGTGAAGCGGGGAAATATGGCTACACCTTC. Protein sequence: CASSEAGKYGYTF.